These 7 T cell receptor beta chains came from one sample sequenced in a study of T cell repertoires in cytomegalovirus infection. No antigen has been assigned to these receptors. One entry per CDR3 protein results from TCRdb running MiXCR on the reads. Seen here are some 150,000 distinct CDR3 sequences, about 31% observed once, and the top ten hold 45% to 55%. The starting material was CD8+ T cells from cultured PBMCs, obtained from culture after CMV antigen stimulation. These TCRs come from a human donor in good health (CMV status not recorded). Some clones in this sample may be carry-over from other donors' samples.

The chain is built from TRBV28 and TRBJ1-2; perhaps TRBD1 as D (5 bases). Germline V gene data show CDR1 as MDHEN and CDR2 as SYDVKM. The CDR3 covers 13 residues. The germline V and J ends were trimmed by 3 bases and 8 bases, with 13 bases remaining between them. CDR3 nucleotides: TGTGCCAGCAGTTTCAGGTCAGGGAAGGGCTACACCTTC. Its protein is CASSFRSGKGYTF.

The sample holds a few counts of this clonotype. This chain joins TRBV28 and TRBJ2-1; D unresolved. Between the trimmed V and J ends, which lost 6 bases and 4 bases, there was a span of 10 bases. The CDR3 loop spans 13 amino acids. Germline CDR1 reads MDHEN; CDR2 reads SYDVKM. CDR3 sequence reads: CASRPDPYNEQFF. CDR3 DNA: TGTGCCAGCAGGCCCGACCCTTACAATGAGCAGTTCTTC.

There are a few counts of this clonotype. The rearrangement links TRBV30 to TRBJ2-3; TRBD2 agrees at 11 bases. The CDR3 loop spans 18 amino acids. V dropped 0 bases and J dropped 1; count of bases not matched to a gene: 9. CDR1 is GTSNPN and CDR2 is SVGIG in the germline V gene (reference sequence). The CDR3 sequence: CAWSVASGGSLGTDTQYF. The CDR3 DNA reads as TGTGCCTGGAGTGTAGCTAGCGGGGGGAGCTTGGGCACAGATACGCAGTATTTT.

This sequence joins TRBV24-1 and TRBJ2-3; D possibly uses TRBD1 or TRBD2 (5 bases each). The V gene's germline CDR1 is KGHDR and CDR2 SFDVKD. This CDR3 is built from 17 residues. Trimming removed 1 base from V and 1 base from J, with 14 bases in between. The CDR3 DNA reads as TGTGCCACCAGTGATTTAGTCGGGGACGGGGGCACAGATACGCAGTATTTT. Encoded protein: CATSDLVGDGGTDTQYF.

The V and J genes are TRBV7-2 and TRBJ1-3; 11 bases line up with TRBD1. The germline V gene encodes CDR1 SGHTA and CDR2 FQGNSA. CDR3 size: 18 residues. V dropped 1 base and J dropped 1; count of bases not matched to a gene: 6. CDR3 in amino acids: CASSLEVGQGASGNTIYF. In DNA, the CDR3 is TGTGCCAGCAGCTTAGAGGTCGGACAGGGGGCTTCTGGAAACACCATATATTTT.

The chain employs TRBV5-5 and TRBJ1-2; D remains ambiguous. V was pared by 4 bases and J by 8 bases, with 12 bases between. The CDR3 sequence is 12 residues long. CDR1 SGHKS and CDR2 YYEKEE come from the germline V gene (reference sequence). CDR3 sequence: CASSPEVKGYTF. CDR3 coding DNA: TGTGCCAGCAGCCCCGAGGTGAAGGGCTACACCTTC.

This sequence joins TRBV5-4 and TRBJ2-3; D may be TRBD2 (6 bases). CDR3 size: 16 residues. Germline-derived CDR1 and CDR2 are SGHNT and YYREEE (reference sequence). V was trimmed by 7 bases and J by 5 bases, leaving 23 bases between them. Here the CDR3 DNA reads TGTGCCAGCGCAACGGGCGGGGTGGCGGCGATAGATACGCAGTATTTT. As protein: CASATGGVAAIDTQYF.